This T cell receptor (beta chain) is from a study of blood T cell repertoires in COVID-19. Study information: Donors in the United States, Italy and Spain gave samples during acute or convalescent COVID-19.

As processed by the authors: Reference gene primer amplification in the assay estimated nucleated cell counts. Measured with immunoSEQ multiplex PCR; TCRdb has only the in-frame clones, and not every one. V and J calls and clone size come straight from that table; D and trimming were deduced from the DNA. The table shows around 250,000 clones, with roughly 89% occurring only once. The V gene lost 4 bases and the J gene lost 4 bases, with 16 bases spanning the gap. CDR1 is LGHDT and CDR2 is YNNKEL in the germline V gene (reference sequence). The CDR3 sequence is 15 residues long. What the recovered Cohort 3 donors had was two negative PCRs, clearance, or symptom resolution.

The TCR sequence derives from a woman in her 30s who had recovered from COVID-19. The chain is built from TRBV3-1 (or the pseudogene TRBV3-2) and TRBJ1-1, with D perhaps TRBD1 (5 bases). The sample consisted of PBMCs or T cells enriched from blood (not recorded which). In DNA, the CDR3 is TGTGCCAGCAGCCCCAGGGCTTTAAGGAGCACTGAAGCTTTCTTT. It yields the protein CASSPRALRSTEAFF.